This T cell receptor beta chain was identified during a study of T cells after posttransplantation cyclophosphamide. General study points: Tissue-infiltrating T cells from skin or gut overlapped little with blood T cells.

Treatment was busulfan-fludarabine conditioning, a marrow graft, and cyclophosphamide on days +3 and +4. Only in-frame clones appear in the TCRdb table, and some are missing; sequencing was by immunoSEQ multiplex PCR. The sample shows about 25,000 clones, none of them appearing just once. This clone appeared many times. Its antigen is unknown. The germline gives CDR1 MNHNS, CDR2 SASEGT. This CDR3 is built from 15 residues. The V end lost 6 bases, the J end lost 2 bases, and 17 bases lay between the germline ends. The specimen comprised PBMCs, sampled after allogeneic stem cell transplant with posttransplant cyclophosphamide. This clonotype originated in a male patient in his late teens or twenties who received an allogeneic stem cell transplant from a related donor, was CMV-positive, and had no GVHD. A share of the T cells may be of graft donor origin. The chain recombines TRBV6-1 with TRBJ2-7; TRBD1 is a possible D gene (6 bases). The DNA for the CDR3 is TGTGCCAGCAGCCTAGACAGGCCCTTCCCCTACGAGCAGTACTTC. This translates into CASSLDRPFPYEQYF.